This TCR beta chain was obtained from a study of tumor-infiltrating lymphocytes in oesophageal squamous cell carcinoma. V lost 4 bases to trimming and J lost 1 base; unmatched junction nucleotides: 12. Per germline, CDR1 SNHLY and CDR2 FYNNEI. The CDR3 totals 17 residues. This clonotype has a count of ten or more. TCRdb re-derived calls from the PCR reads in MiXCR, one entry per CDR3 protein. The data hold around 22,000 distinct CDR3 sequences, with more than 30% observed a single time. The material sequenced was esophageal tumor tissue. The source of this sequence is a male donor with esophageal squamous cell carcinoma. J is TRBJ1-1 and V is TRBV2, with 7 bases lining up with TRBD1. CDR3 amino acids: CASSGGTGQITNTEAFF. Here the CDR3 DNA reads TGTGCCAGCAGTGGGGGAACGGGACAGATAACGAACACTGAAGCTTTCTTT.